This is a list of T cell receptor beta chains from one sample in a study of cytomegalovirus exposure and HLA in healthy donors. The protocol was immunoSEQ multiplex PCR, while the TCRdb copy is restricted to in-frame clones and leaves out a portion. In the table there are 150,000 to 200,000 clones, 79% of which are singletons. The specimen was PBMCs. These receptors all come from a woman between 35 and 50 years old in good health and CMV-seronegative. CDR3s include the opening cysteine and the closing phenylalanine or tryptophan. The D gene is left open where the match is weak. Clone size is not always given. Where it is, it says once, few, many or a class for expanded clones.

D gene: TRBD1
J gene: TRBJ1-5
V gene: TRBV6-1
clone size: .
CDR3 protein: CASIRQGRNNQPQHF

D gene: .
J gene: TRBJ1-1
V gene: TRBV29-1
clone size: .
CDR3 protein: CSVESRGWTEAFF

D gene: .
J gene: TRBJ1-5
V gene: TRBV7-2
clone size: .
CDR3 protein: CASSLSGGDQPQHF

D gene: .
J gene: TRBJ1-1
V gene: TRBV19
clone size: .
CDR3 protein: CASSIPGSTEAFF

D gene: TRBD1
J gene: TRBJ1-1
V gene: TRBV7-9
clone size: few
CDR3 protein: CASTGQGNTEAFF

D gene: .
J gene: TRBJ2-4
V gene: TRBV9
clone size: .
CDR3 protein: CASSSQQGAKNIQYF

D gene: TRBD1
J gene: TRBJ1-1
V gene: TRBV7-8
clone size: .
CDR3 protein: CASSLGQGQGKTEAFF

D gene: .
J gene: TRBJ2-5
V gene: TRBV13
clone size: .
CDR3 protein: CASMRPGVETQYF

D gene: .
J gene: TRBJ1-1
V gene: TRBV14
clone size: .
CDR3 protein: CASSQDVIGGRRTEAFF

D gene: .
J gene: TRBJ1-2
V gene: TRBV4-1
clone size: .
CDR3 protein: CASSQVSSNYGYTF

D gene: .
J gene: TRBJ1-4
V gene: TRBV25-1
clone size: .
CDR3 protein: CASSESAGAYEKLFF

D gene: TRBD1
J gene: TRBJ1-2
V gene: TRBV28
clone size: .
CDR3 protein: CASSSPPTGEDGYTF

D gene: TRBD2
J gene: TRBJ2-5
V gene: TRBV4-3
clone size: .
CDR3 protein: CASSQDLQAGQETQYF

D gene: .
J gene: TRBJ2-2
V gene: TRBV19
clone size: few
CDR3 protein: CASSRTWENTGELFF

D gene: TRBD2
J gene: TRBJ2-1
V gene: TRBV2
clone size: .
CDR3 protein: CASSDGSGRQGNEQFF

D gene: .
J gene: TRBJ2-1
V gene: TRBV7-9
clone size: .
CDR3 protein: CASSSPRGVGEQFF

D gene: .
J gene: TRBJ2-7
V gene: TRBV25-1
clone size: .
CDR3 protein: CASSDFSPGDEQYF

D gene: .
J gene: TRBJ1-3
V gene: TRBV6-5
clone size: .
CDR3 protein: CASRITGSGNTIYF

D gene: .
J gene: TRBJ1-2
V gene: TRBV10-3
clone size: once
CDR3 protein: CAISPVDTLYGYTF

D gene: .
J gene: TRBJ2-7
V gene: TRBV19
clone size: .
CDR3 protein: CASSIDTREDEQYF

D gene: .
J gene: TRBJ2-1
V gene: TRBV4-2
clone size: .
CDR3 protein: CASSQRAGLSYNEQFF

D gene: .
J gene: TRBJ1-6
V gene: TRBV5-1
clone size: .
CDR3 protein: CASSSGSYNSPLHF

D gene: .
J gene: TRBJ2-7
V gene: TRBV29-1
clone size: many
CDR3 protein: CSVDSRDSAEQYF

D gene: .
J gene: TRBJ2-7
V gene: TRBV27
clone size: .
CDR3 protein: CAGSQSTGMGPYEQYF

D gene: .
J gene: TRBJ2-3
V gene: TRBV6-5
clone size: .
CDR3 protein: CASSYKGRYSTDTQYF

D gene: .
J gene: TRBJ1-2
V gene: TRBV7-9
clone size: .
CDR3 protein: CASSPSSGINYGYTF

D gene: TRBD1
J gene: TRBJ1-6
V gene: TRBV29-1
clone size: .
CDR3 protein: CSVADRNNSPLHF

D gene: .
J gene: TRBJ1-5
V gene: TRBV19
clone size: .
CDR3 protein: CASSPGQWNQPQHF

D gene: .
J gene: TRBJ2-7
V gene: TRBV5-1
clone size: .
CDR3 protein: CASSLARTYEQYF

D gene: TRBD2
J gene: TRBJ2-1
V gene: TRBV6-1
clone size: .
CDR3 protein: CASSEAAPGTTLDVQFF

D gene: .
J gene: TRBJ2-3
V gene: TRBV9
clone size: .
CDR3 protein: CASSVGGGGGDTQYF

D gene: TRBD2
J gene: TRBJ2-3
V gene: TRBV2
clone size: .
CDR3 protein: CASSPSGWADTQYF

D gene: .
J gene: TRBJ1-5
V gene: TRBV28
clone size: .
CDR3 protein: CASTLVRGNQPQHF

D gene: .
J gene: TRBJ1-1
V gene: TRBV27
clone size: .
CDR3 protein: CASSLSSMNTEAFF

D gene: .
J gene: TRBJ2-5
V gene: TRBV30
clone size: .
CDR3 protein: CAWSQIGGGKTQYF

D gene: .
J gene: TRBJ1-2
V gene: TRBV15
clone size: .
CDR3 protein: CATSREAQGLTRGYTF

D gene: .
J gene: TRBJ1-2
V gene: TRBV2
clone size: few
CDR3 protein: CATWAGEGYTF

D gene: .
J gene: TRBJ1-2
V gene: TRBV4-2
clone size: .
CDR3 protein: CASSPESRPTGYGYTF

D gene: .
J gene: TRBJ1-4
V gene: TRBV9
clone size: .
CDR3 protein: CASSVGIMGGEFEKLFF

D gene: .
J gene: TRBJ1-4
V gene: TRBV21-1
clone size: .
CDR3 protein: CASSKALTFREKLFF

D gene: .
J gene: TRBJ1-2
V gene: TRBV4-2
clone size: .
CDR3 protein: CASSQQGLGYTF

D gene: .
J gene: TRBJ2-5
V gene: TRBV27
clone size: .
CDR3 protein: CASSPSGYIMAQYF

D gene: .
J gene: TRBJ1-5
V gene: TRBV5-1
clone size: .
CDR3 protein: CASSSDGGSNQPQHF

D gene: TRBD1
J gene: TRBJ1-2
V gene: TRBV2
clone size: .
CDR3 protein: CASSELPGGGYTF

D gene: .
J gene: TRBJ1-5
V gene: TRBV6-1
clone size: .
CDR3 protein: CASSEVGGRTNQPQHF

D gene: TRBD2
J gene: TRBJ2-5
V gene: TRBV23-1
clone size: .
CDR3 protein: CASSGTSGGPETQYF

D gene: .
J gene: TRBJ1-1
V gene: TRBV7-9
clone size: few
CDR3 protein: CASSSTGDENTEAFF

D gene: TRBD1
J gene: TRBJ1-6
V gene: TRBV5-1
clone size: .
CDR3 protein: CASSLGTGFSPLHF

D gene: .
J gene: TRBJ2-1
V gene: TRBV6-5
clone size: .
CDR3 protein: CASSLTGYNEQFF

D gene: .
J gene: TRBJ1-1
V gene: TRBV20-1
clone size: .
CDR3 protein: CSAPGNTEAFF

D gene: TRBD2
J gene: TRBJ2-7
V gene: TRBV29-1
clone size: .
CDR3 protein: CSAKGTITYEQYF